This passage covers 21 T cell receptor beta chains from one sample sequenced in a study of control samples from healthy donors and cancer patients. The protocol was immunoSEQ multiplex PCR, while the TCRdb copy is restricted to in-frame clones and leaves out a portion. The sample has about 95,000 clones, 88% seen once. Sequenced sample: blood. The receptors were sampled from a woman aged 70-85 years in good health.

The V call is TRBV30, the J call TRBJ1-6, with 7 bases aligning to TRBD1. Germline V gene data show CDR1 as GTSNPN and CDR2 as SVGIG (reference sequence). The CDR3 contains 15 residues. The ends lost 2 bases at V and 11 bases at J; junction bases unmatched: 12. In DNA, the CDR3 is TGTGCCTGGAGTACGACAGGGACCTTTGAGACACCCCTCCACTTT. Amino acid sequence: CAWSTTGTFETPLHF. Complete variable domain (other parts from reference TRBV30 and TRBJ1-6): SQTIHQWPATLVQPVGSPLSLECTVEGTSNPNLYWYRQAAGRGLQLLFYSVGIGQISSEVPQNLSASRPQDRQFILSSKKLLLSDSGFYLCAWSTTGTFETPLHFGNGTRLTVT.

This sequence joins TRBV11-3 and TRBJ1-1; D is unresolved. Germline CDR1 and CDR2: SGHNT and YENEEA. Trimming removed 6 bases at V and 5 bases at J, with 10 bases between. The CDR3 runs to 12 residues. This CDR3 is CASSFDGTEAFF. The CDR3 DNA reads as TGTGCCAGCAGTTTCGACGGGACTGAAGCTTTCTTT.

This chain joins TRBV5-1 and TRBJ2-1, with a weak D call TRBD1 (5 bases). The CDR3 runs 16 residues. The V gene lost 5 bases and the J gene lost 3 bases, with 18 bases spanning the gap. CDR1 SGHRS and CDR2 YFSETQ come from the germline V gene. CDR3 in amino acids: CASSPTRVQGYNEQFF. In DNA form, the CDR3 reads TGCGCCAGCAGTCCTACCCGGGTTCAGGGCTACAATGAGCAGTTCTTC.

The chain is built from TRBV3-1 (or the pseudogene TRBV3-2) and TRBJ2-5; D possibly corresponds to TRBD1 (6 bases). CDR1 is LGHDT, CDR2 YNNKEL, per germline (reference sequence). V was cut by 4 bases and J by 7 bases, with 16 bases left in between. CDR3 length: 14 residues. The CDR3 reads CASSLGAVQGTQYF. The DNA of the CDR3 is TGTGCCAGCAGCCTGGGGGCGGTCCAGGGGACCCAGTACTTC.

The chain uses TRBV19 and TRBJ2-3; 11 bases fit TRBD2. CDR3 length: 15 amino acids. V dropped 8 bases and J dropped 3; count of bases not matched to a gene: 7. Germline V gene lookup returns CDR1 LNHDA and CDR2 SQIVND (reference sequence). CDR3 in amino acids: CASRTSGSLTDTQYF. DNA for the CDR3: TGTGCCAGTCGAACTAGCGGGAGTCTAACAGATACGCAGTATTTT.

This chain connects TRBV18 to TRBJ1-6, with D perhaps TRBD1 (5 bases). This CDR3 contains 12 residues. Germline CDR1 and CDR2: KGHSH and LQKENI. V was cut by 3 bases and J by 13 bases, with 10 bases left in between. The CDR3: CASSPLQGPLHF. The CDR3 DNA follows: TGTGCCAGCTCACCGCTCCAGGGTCCCCTCCACTTT.

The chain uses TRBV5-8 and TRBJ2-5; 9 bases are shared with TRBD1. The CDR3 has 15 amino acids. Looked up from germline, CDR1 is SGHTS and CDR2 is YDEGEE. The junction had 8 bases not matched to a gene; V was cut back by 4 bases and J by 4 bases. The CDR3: CASSQGTGRRETQYF. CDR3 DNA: TGTGCCAGCAGCCAAGGGACAGGGCGGCGAGAGACCCAGTACTTC.

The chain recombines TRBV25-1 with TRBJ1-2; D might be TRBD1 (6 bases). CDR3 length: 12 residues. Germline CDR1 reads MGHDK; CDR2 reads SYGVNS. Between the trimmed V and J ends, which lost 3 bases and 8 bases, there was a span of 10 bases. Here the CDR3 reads CASSERTAGYTF. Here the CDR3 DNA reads TGTGCCAGCAGTGAGCGGACAGCCGGCTACACCTTC.

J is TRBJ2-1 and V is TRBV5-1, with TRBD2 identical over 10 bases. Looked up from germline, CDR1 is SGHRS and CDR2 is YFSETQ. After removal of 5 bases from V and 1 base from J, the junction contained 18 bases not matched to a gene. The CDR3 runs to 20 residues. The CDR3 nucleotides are TGCGCCAGCAGTTCCCTCGGAGTAGCGGGGGGTGTTTTATCCTACAATGAGCAGTTCTTC. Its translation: CASSSLGVAGGVLSYNEQFF.

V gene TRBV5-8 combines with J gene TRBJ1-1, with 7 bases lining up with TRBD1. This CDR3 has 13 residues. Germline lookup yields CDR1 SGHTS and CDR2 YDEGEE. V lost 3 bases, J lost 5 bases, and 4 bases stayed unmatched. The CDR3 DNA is TGTGCCAGCAGCTACTACAGGGGAACTGAAGCTTTCTTT. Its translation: CASSYYRGTEAFF.

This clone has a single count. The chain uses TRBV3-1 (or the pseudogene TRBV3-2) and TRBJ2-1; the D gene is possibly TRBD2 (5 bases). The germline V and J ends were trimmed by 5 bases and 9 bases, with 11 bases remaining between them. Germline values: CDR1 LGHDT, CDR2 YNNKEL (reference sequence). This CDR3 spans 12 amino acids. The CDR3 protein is CASSYTEGEQFF. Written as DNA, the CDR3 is TGTGCCAGCAGCTATACCGAGGGTGAGCAGTTCTTC.

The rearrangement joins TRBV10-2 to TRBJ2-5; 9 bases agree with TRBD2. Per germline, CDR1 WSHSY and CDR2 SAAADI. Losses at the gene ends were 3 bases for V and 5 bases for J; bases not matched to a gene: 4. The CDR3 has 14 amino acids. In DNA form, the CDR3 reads TGCGCCAGCAGTGATGTGCGGGGGGGGGAGACCCAGTACTTC. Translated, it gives CASSDVRGGETQYF.

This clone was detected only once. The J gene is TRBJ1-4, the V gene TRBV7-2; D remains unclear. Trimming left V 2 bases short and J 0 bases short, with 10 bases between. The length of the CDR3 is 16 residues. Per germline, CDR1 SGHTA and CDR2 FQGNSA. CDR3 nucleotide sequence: TGTGCCAGCAGCTTAAGGAACATTGCAACTAATGAAAAACTGTTTTTT. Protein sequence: CASSLRNIATNEKLFF.

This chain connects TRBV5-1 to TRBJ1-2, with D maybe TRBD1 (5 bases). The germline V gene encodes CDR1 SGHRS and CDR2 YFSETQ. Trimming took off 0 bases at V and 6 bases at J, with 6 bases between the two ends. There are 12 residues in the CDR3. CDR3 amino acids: CASSLAGNGYTF. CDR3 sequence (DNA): TGCGCCAGCAGCTTGGCAGGGAATGGCTACACCTTC. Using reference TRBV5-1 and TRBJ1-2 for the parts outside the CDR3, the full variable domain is KAGVTQTPRYLIKTRGQQVTLSCSPISGHRSVSWYQQTPGQGLQFLFEYFSETQRNKGNFPGRFSGRQFSNSRSEMNVSTLELGDSALYLCASSLAGNGYTFGSGTRLTVV.

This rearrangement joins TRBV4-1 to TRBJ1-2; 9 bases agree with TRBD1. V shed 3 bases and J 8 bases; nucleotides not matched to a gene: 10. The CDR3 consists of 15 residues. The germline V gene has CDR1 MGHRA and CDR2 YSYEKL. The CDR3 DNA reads TGCGCCAGCAGCCAGTCCGGGACAGGGTTAGGCGGCTACACCTTC. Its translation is CASSQSGTGLGGYTF.

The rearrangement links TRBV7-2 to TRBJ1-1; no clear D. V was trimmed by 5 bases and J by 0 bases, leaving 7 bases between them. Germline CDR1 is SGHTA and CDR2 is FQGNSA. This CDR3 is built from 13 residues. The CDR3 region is CASSPALNTEAFF. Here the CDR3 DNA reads TGTGCCAGCAGCCCTGCGTTGAACACTGAAGCTTTCTTT.

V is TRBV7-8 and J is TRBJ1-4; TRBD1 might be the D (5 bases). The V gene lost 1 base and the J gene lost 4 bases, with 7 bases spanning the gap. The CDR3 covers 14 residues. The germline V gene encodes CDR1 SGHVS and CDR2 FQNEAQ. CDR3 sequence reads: CASSLGGNNEKLFF. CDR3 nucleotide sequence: TGTGCCAGCAGCTTAGGGGGGAATAATGAAAAACTGTTTTTT.

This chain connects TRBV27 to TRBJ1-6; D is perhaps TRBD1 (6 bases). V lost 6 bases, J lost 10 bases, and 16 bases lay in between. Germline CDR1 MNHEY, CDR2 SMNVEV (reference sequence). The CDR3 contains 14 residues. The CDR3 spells CASRPGTMGSPLHF. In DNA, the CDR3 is TGTGCCAGCAGACCCGGGACAATGGGGTCACCCCTCCACTTT.

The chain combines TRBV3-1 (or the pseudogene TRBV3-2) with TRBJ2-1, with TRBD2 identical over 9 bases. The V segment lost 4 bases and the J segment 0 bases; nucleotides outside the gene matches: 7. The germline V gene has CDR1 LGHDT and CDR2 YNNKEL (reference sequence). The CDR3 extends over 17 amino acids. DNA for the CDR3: TGTGCCAGCAGCCCCCTAGCGGGGATTAGCTCCTACAATGAGCAGTTCTTC. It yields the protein CASSPLAGISSYNEQFF.

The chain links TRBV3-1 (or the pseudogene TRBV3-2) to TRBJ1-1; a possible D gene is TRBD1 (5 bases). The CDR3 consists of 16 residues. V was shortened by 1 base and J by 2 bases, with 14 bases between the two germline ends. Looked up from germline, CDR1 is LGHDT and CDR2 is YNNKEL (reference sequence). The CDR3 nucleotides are TGTGCCAGCAGCCAAGTTTCACAGGTTAGAAACACTGAAGCTTTCTTT. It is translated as CASSQVSQVRNTEAFF.

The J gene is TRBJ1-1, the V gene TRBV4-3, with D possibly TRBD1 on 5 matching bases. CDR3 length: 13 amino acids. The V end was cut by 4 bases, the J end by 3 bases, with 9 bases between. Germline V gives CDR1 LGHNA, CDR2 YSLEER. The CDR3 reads CASSLKGHTEAFF. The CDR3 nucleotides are TGCGCCAGCAGCCTTAAGGGGCACACTGAAGCTTTCTTT.